This T cell receptor beta chain was captured in a study of blood T cell repertoires in COVID-19 (dated by TCRdb to 2020 to 2022). Turning to the overall study: Collaborator samples came from the United States, Italy and Spain and covered acute and convalescent phases of COVID-19. The repertoires were released in a freely available public database intended as a resource for research on the immune response to SARS-CoV-2. Samples were obtained from the ongoing ImmuneRACE study (first 160 participants) and from 1,254 subjects provided by 6 global collaborators. The prospective study material was composed of cDNA or gDNA derived from T cells, B-cell-depleted T cells, or PBMCs. Where available, HLA class I and class II types were taken from metadata supplied by the sample provider and were not determined by assay-based typing. Sample metadata almost always included a de-identified subject ID, COVID-19 status, age in years and sex. The dataset comprised deeply sampled blood TCRbeta repertoires from subjects exposed to, actively infected with, or recovered from COVID-19. Overall study results and their limits: The amount of clinical and demographic metadata varied by source and participant and was provided uncurated.

Comment on this clone: Its binding antigen is unknown. No much larger clone is present one base from it, and per-base qualities are unavailable.

TCRbeta CDR3 regions were amplified from genomic DNA using the immunoSEQ Assay, a bias-controlled multiplex PCR. The authors' analysis ran thus. Within the assay, amplification of reference gene primers was used to estimate how many nucleated cells each sample contained. To quantify the absolute abundance of each unique TCRbeta CDR3 rearrangement, sequence reads were collapsed and filtered. For each sample, productive Simpson clonality was calculated by taking the square root of Simpson's diversity index across productive rearrangements. Entries here come from immuneACCESS through TCRdb and include only in-frame sequences with V and J called. Some clones fail to appear in such tables; in the studies checked, an unresolved V gene covers under half of the shortfall, and the cause of the remainder is unknown. The V and J calls and the clone size are those of that table, but D and trimming were determined from the DNA. For this sample the table gives more than 300,000 clones, of which about 90% were detected only once. The ten largest clones capture roughly a tenth of the sample.

Participants in the prospective study were enrolled through a virtual design, were aged roughly 18 to 100 years, and lived in roughly 24 United States geographic areas. Cohort assignment in the prospective study relied on participant-reported clinical history from a screening survey and a study questionnaire. For ImmuneRACE Cohort 3, a participant was defined as recovered based on two consecutive negative NP/OP PCR tests, clearance by a healthcare professional, or resolution of symptoms. Each participant in the prospective study had whole blood, serum and a nasopharyngeal or oropharyngeal swab collected by mobile phlebotomists. Over a roughly 2-month period, participants in the prospective study had the option of providing additional blood draws and questionnaires. Before DNA extraction, prospective study blood samples were shipped either frozen or at room temperature. There are 12 amino acids in the CDR3, from cysteine to phenylalanine inclusive. Here the CDR3 DNA is all that survives: 36 bases in frame from base 1. V and J lose 5 bases and 5 bases, and a span of 9 bases separates them. CDR1 and CDR2 are drawn from the germline V gene (reference sequence): LNHDA, SQIVND.

The chain couples TRBV19 to TRBJ1-1; the D gene is perhaps TRBD1, from 5 matching bases. Sequencing used PBMCs or T cells enriched from blood (not recorded which). The receptor was isolated from a woman in her twenties or thirties who had recovered from COVID-19. CDR3 loop: CASSVGGTEAFF. In nucleotide form, the sequence is TGTGCCAGTAGTGTCGGGGGAACTGAAGCTTTCTTT.